This T cell receptor beta chain was obtained from a study of T cells in Graves' hyperthyroidism and ophthalmopathy. Study results and limitations: In blood, most of the thyroid clonotypes expanded above 0.001 were also present.

The source material, RNA transcripts, was used to amplify TCR beta CDR3 regions. The TCR CDR3 was amplified in a first-round RT-PCR using the HTBI primer set. Via MiXCR, TCRdb re-called the multiplex PCR reads, giving one row per CDR3 protein. The sample records 300,000 to 400,000 distinct CDR3 sequences, about 15% being singletons. Germline V gene lookup returns CDR1 SGHAT and CDR2 FQNNGV. The CDR3 consists of 17 residues. Unmatched junction bases numbered 11, after V lost 4 bases and J lost 4 bases. This clonotype showed up many times. The target antigen is unknown. The sample taken for sequencing was blood. This TCR derives from a woman in her 30s with Graves' ophthalmopathy. The chain is built from TRBV11-2 and TRBJ1-2; 11 bases line up with TRBD1. CDR3 region: CASSSTRTGGAPYGYTF. CDR3 nucleotide sequence: TGTGCCAGCAGCTCGACTAGGACAGGGGGCGCTCCCTATGGCTACACCTTC.